This T cell receptor beta chain emerged from a study of T cell repertoires in cytomegalovirus infection (dated by TCRdb to the late 2010s). About the study as a whole: Because public TCR beta signatures pointed to carriage of CMV infection together with the matching HLA type, the HLA type of each donor mattered for the analysis. What the study reported, not specific to this receptor: Carriers of CMV infection plus the relevant HLA type were discriminated by the cumulative frequency of public TCR beta family members in the study cohort and in an independent approximately 400-donor cohort. The ex vivo response was dominated by HLA-C-restricted CMV-specific TCR beta clonotypes, and the single most frequent clonotype in two of eight donors was supplied by these HLA-C-restricted clonotypes.

As encoded in the germline V gene, CDR1 is MNHEY while CDR2 is SVGAGI. The CDR3 starts with the cysteine, ends with the phenylalanine, and has 14 residues. Of all the DNA, just the CDR3 is kept, 42 bases in frame from base 1. At the junction V is shortened by 6 bases and J by 4 bases; bases outside the gene matches: 9. This sample was sequenced with an Illumina HiSeq 1500. TCRdb reanalyzed the raw reads on its own, using fastp at Q25 for trimming and MiXCR for clone calling, and kept in-frame beta chains. Rows with a matching CDR3 protein are joined into one entry that keeps the most common DNA and genes. Counted in this sample were around 530,000 distinct CDR3 sequences; about 15% of them appeared once. The ten largest clones represent 20% to 30% of the sample. This clonotype was found many times. Which antigen it targets is not known. No base qualities exist here, and no much larger clone lies one base off it.

The sequence links TRBV6-5 to TRBJ2-7; 7 nucleotides in the junction match TRBD2. The sequence derives from a human donor in good health (CMV status not recorded). Some clones in this sample may be carry-over from other donors' samples. Sequencing was performed on CD8+ T cells from PBMCs. The CDR3 region reads CASSPGGYGYEQYF. At the DNA level, the sequence is TGTGCCAGCAGCCCCGGGGGGTACGGGTACGAGCAGTACTTC.